These T cell receptor beta chains were read from a single sample in a study of blood T cell repertoires in COVID-19. Here immunoSEQ multiplex PCR was the method, and the copy in TCRdb shows in-frame clones only, minus some. The table records under 150,000 clones, 88% of them present only once. The sequencing input was peripheral blood. All receptors come from a human donor in a cohort sampled during active COVID-19. The CDR3 runs from the conserved cysteine through the conserved F or W. Fields, in order: J gene, D gene, clone size, V gene, CDR3 DNA, CDR3 protein. D genes are given only for firm matches. Clone size is given for some rows only: seen once, a few or many times, or a class if the clone is expanded.

j_call: TRBJ1-2
d_call: TRBD1
clone_size: .
v_call: TRBV9
cdr3_nt: TGTGCCAGCAGCGTAAGCGGGACAGGGGGCTATGGCTACACCTTC
cdr3_aa: CASSVSGTGGYGYTF

j_call: TRBJ1-1
d_call: TRBD1
clone_size: .
v_call: TRBV24-1
cdr3_nt: TGTGCCACCAGTGATCCTAGGGGGCAAGCTTTCTTT
cdr3_aa: CATSDPRGQAFF

j_call: TRBJ2-3
d_call: .
clone_size: .
v_call: TRBV7-9
cdr3_nt: TGTGCCAGCCCCTCGCGGGGTCGCCCTACAGATACGCAGTATTTT
cdr3_aa: CASPSRGRPTDTQYF

j_call: TRBJ2-7
d_call: .
clone_size: .
v_call: TRBV29-1
cdr3_nt: TGCAGCGTTGAAGAGGGGCGGATGGTCGGCGAGCAGTACTTC
cdr3_aa: CSVEEGRMVGEQYF

j_call: TRBJ1-2
d_call: TRBD1
clone_size: .
v_call: TRBV30
cdr3_nt: TGTGCCTGGAGTATACAGGGGGGGGCTAACTATGGCTACACCTTC
cdr3_aa: CAWSIQGGANYGYTF

j_call: TRBJ1-2
d_call: TRBD1
clone_size: .
v_call: TRBV28
cdr3_nt: TGTGCCAGCAATCCCACAGGGGGCAACTATGGCTACACCTTC
cdr3_aa: CASNPTGGNYGYTF

j_call: TRBJ2-3
d_call: TRBD2
clone_size: .
v_call: TRBV7-3
cdr3_nt: TGTGCCAGCAGCAGCGGGACTTCCCTGGATACGCAGTATTTT
cdr3_aa: CASSSGTSLDTQYF

j_call: TRBJ2-5
d_call: .
clone_size: .
v_call: TRBV7-2
cdr3_nt: TGTGCCAGCAGGAGGGAACTTTTGGGGACCCAGTACTTC
cdr3_aa: CASRRELLGTQYF

j_call: TRBJ2-1
d_call: .
clone_size: .
v_call: TRBV5-1
cdr3_nt: TGCGCCAGCAGCTTGGTCCTAGCGTCGAACAATGAGCAGTTCTTC
cdr3_aa: CASSLVLASNNEQFF

j_call: TRBJ2-6
d_call: TRBD1
clone_size: .
v_call: TRBV19
cdr3_nt: TGTGCCAGTAGTCCGGGGACAGGGGTGGCTGGGGCCAACGTCCTGACTTTC
cdr3_aa: CASSPGTGVAGANVLTF

j_call: TRBJ2-7
d_call: .
clone_size: .
v_call: TRBV28
cdr3_nt: TGTGCCAGCAGAAACCTAGCCGAGCAGTACTTC
cdr3_aa: CASRNLAEQYF

j_call: TRBJ2-7
d_call: TRBD1
clone_size: .
v_call: TRBV28
cdr3_nt: TGTGCCAGCAGTTTACCCGACAGGGATATACTTTACGAGCAGTACTTC
cdr3_aa: CASSLPDRDILYEQYF

j_call: TRBJ2-2
d_call: .
clone_size: once
v_call: TRBV5-1
cdr3_nt: TGCGCCAGCAGCTTGGAAGCAGGGATAAGCGGGGAGCTGTTTTTT
cdr3_aa: CASSLEAGISGELFF

j_call: TRBJ2-5
d_call: TRBD2
clone_size: .
v_call: TRBV2
cdr3_nt: TGTGCCAGCAACGCCGGGAGGCAAGAGACCCAGTACTTC
cdr3_aa: CASNAGRQETQYF

j_call: TRBJ1-4
d_call: TRBD1
clone_size: .
v_call: TRBV19
cdr3_nt: TGTGCCAGTAGTACACGGACAGGGGGCGCGGGAAAACTGTTTTTT
cdr3_aa: CASSTRTGGAGKLFF

j_call: TRBJ1-1
d_call: .
clone_size: .
v_call: TRBV4-3
cdr3_nt: TGCGCCAGCAGCCAAGAATTCCCGGCTCTGCTGGAGGGGGAAGCTTTCTTT
cdr3_aa: CASSQEFPALLEGEAFF

j_call: TRBJ2-2
d_call: TRBD1
clone_size: .
v_call: TRBV3-1/TRBV3-2
cdr3_nt: TGTGCCAGCAGCCAAGGGAGACAGGGGGCGCCGGAAGTGGACACCGGGGAGCTGTTTTTT
cdr3_aa: CASSQGRQGAPEVDTGELFF

j_call: TRBJ2-7
d_call: .
clone_size: .
v_call: TRBV6-5
cdr3_nt: TGTGCCAGCAGTTTAAGGGCGGGGGCGGAGATGGGGGAGCAGTACTTC
cdr3_aa: CASSLRAGAEMGEQYF

j_call: TRBJ1-5
d_call: TRBD1
clone_size: .
v_call: TRBV19
cdr3_nt: TGTGCCAGTAGTATCCCCCCAGGGGGCAACCAGCCCCAGCATTTT
cdr3_aa: CASSIPPGGNQPQHF

j_call: TRBJ1-1
d_call: TRBD1
clone_size: .
v_call: TRBV7-8
cdr3_nt: TGTGCCAGCAGCCCACAGGGGGCTAACACTGAAGCTTTCTTT
cdr3_aa: CASSPQGANTEAFF

j_call: TRBJ1-5
d_call: .
clone_size: once
v_call: TRBV7-2
cdr3_nt: TGTGCCAGCAGCTTAGGTCGCAGGGAAAATCAGCCCCAGCATTTT
cdr3_aa: CASSLGRRENQPQHF

j_call: TRBJ2-6
d_call: .
clone_size: once
v_call: TRBV6-5
cdr3_nt: TGTGCCAGCAGTTGGGGGGGCGCTGGGGCCAACGTCCTGACTTTC
cdr3_aa: CASSWGGAGANVLTF

j_call: TRBJ1-2
d_call: .
clone_size: .
v_call: TRBV28
cdr3_nt: TGTGCCAGCAGTGACTTTATGTGGGGAGGACACAACTATGGCTACACCTTC
cdr3_aa: CASSDFMWGGHNYGYTF

j_call: TRBJ1-4
d_call: .
clone_size: .
v_call: TRBV15
cdr3_nt: TGTGCCACCTCTGGGGGGGGCTTCGGCCGGGAAAAACTGTTTTTT
cdr3_aa: CATSGGGFGREKLFF

j_call: TRBJ2-1
d_call: .
clone_size: .
v_call: TRBV12-3/TRBV12-4
cdr3_nt: TGTGCCAGCAGGGGACTGTCGCACAATGAGCAGTTCTTC
cdr3_aa: CASRGLSHNEQFF

j_call: TRBJ1-4
d_call: TRBD1
clone_size: .
v_call: TRBV30
cdr3_nt: TGTGCCTGGAGTGCCTCCGGGACAGGGGGCGCGGGTGAAAAACTGTTTTTT
cdr3_aa: CAWSASGTGGAGEKLFF

j_call: TRBJ2-1
d_call: TRBD1
clone_size: .
v_call: TRBV9
cdr3_nt: TGTGCCAGCAGCGCGAGGGGACAGGGGACTGTTGATGAGCAGTTCTTC
cdr3_aa: CASSARGQGTVDEQFF

j_call: TRBJ2-7
d_call: .
clone_size: .
v_call: TRBV2
cdr3_nt: TGTGCCAGCAGTGAATACAGAGTATACGAGCAGTACTTC
cdr3_aa: CASSEYRVYEQYF

j_call: TRBJ2-1
d_call: TRBD2
clone_size: .
v_call: TRBV5-1
cdr3_nt: TGCGCCAGCAGCGGGGGGACTAGCAATGAGCAGTTCTTC
cdr3_aa: CASSGGTSNEQFF

j_call: TRBJ2-1
d_call: TRBD2
clone_size: .
v_call: TRBV27
cdr3_nt: TGTGCCAGCAGTTTGGACTCCAGCGGGGCCCTCGATGAGCAGTTCTTC
cdr3_aa: CASSLDSSGALDEQFF

j_call: TRBJ2-7
d_call: TRBD1
clone_size: .
v_call: TRBV5-4
cdr3_nt: TGTGCCAGCAGTTCCGGGACAGTGGGGTACGAGCAGTACTTC
cdr3_aa: CASSSGTVGYEQYF

j_call: TRBJ2-7
d_call: .
clone_size: few
v_call: TRBV12-3/TRBV12-4
cdr3_nt: TGTGCCAGCAGTTCACTCTACGAGCAGTACTTC
cdr3_aa: CASSSLYEQYF

j_call: TRBJ2-1
d_call: .
clone_size: .
v_call: TRBV6-2/TRBV6-3
cdr3_nt: TGTGCCAGCAGTCCCCGAGGGGGAGCGGGAATCTACAATGAGCAGTTCTTC
cdr3_aa: CASSPRGGAGIYNEQFF

j_call: TRBJ1-1
d_call: .
clone_size: .
v_call: TRBV27
cdr3_nt: TGTGCCAGCAGTCAGCGCTCGGGGGGCACTGAAGCTTTCTTT
cdr3_aa: CASSQRSGGTEAFF

j_call: TRBJ1-2
d_call: .
clone_size: few
v_call: TRBV6-1
cdr3_nt: TGTGCCAGCAGTGAATCCCCAGGTACCTTAAGAGGCTACACCTTC
cdr3_aa: CASSESPGTLRGYTF

j_call: TRBJ1-2
d_call: .
clone_size: .
v_call: TRBV7-9
cdr3_nt: TGTGCCAGCAGCTTAGGTGGCCGCTATGGCTACACCTTC
cdr3_aa: CASSLGGRYGYTF